These 31 T cell receptor beta chains share one sample of origin, sequenced in a study of early stage breast cancer tumors. TCRdb's table, derived via immunoSEQ multiplex PCR, lists solely in-frame clones and lacks some. The data contain tens of thousands of clones, under 85% of them singletons. Material: blood. Receptor source: a person in their 60s with breast cancer.

V and J are TRBV7-9 and TRBJ2-1; 12 bases line up with TRBD2. Germline CDR1 and CDR2: SEHNR and FQNEAQ (reference sequence). The trim removed 5 bases at V and 10 bases at J, leaving 9 bases unmatched. The CDR3 length is 15 residues. This CDR3 reads CASSHLAGGPGEQFF. CDR3 nucleotide sequence: TGTGCCAGCAGCCATCTAGCGGGAGGGCCCGGGGAGCAGTTCTTC.

The chain carries TRBV28 and TRBJ1-2, with D tentatively TRBD1 (5 bases). CDR1 MDHEN and CDR2 SYDVKM come from the germline V gene. The CDR3 has 15 residues. V was shortened by 6 bases and J by 0 bases, with 14 bases between the two germline ends. This CDR3 reads CASRLGHSANYGYTF. The CDR3 DNA is TGTGCCAGCAGGCTGGGGCACTCGGCTAACTATGGCTACACCTTC.

The V call is TRBV27, the J call TRBJ2-1, with 8 bases lining up with TRBD2. Germline V CDR1 and CDR2: MNHEY, SMNVEV (reference sequence). The CDR3 is 16 amino acids. Trimming removed 3 bases from V and 9 bases from J; junction bases left unmatched: 13. The CDR3 spells CASSFPQGAGGTEQFF. CDR3 nucleotides: TGTGCCAGCAGTTTCCCCCAGGGCGCGGGAGGAACTGAGCAGTTCTTC.

This clone was picked up a small number of times. The chain has TRBV19 and TRBJ2-5, with unresolved D. V was cut by 3 bases and J by 2 bases, with 1 base left in between. The CDR3 runs 11 residues. CDR1 and CDR2 from the germline V gene are LNHDA and SQIVND (reference sequence). This CDR3 reads CASSIQETQYF. Written as DNA, the CDR3 is TGTGCCAGTAGTATTCAAGAGACCCAGTACTTC.

This rearrangement joins TRBV11-3 to TRBJ2-7; D is tentatively TRBD1 or TRBD2 (6 bases each). CDR1 and CDR2 (germline): SGHNT, YENEEA. This CDR3 region has 13 residues. V lost 6 bases, J lost 7 bases, and 16 bases lay in between. The CDR3 here is CASSPGGAGEQYF. In nucleotides, the CDR3 is TGTGCCAGCAGTCCCGGGGGCGCGGGAGAGCAGTACTTC.

The genes are TRBV27 and TRBJ1-2; no definite D call. CDR3 length: 14 amino acids. Per the germline V gene, CDR1 is MNHEY and CDR2 is SMNVEV (reference sequence). V was pared by 5 bases and J by 7 bases, with 17 bases between. CDR3 residues: CASSITGPEGGYTF. For the CDR3, the DNA is TGTGCCAGCAGTATAACCGGGCCCGAGGGTGGCTACACCTTC.

The CDR3 reads CATHGLAGYTDTQYF. The CDR3 bases are TGTGCCACCCATGGACTAGCGGGGTACACAGATACGCAGTATTTT. The V call is TRBV27, the J call TRBJ2-3; TRBD2 matches 12 bases. The CDR3 consists of 15 residues. CDR1 is MNHEY, CDR2 SMNVEV, per germline (reference sequence). The V gene end was trimmed by 10 bases and the J gene end by 2 bases; junction bases not matched to a gene: 7.

The chain employs TRBV7-2 and TRBJ2-1; D possibly uses TRBD1 or TRBD2 (5 bases each). Germline V CDR1 and CDR2: SGHTA, FQGNSA. V was cut by 5 bases and J by 4 bases, with 15 bases left in between. The CDR3 runs 15 residues. CDR3 residues: CASSVRGWGYNEQFF. CDR3 bases: TGTGCCAGCAGCGTAAGGGGCTGGGGGTACAATGAGCAGTTCTTC.

The rearrangement uses TRBV18 and TRBJ1-4, with 7 bases aligning to TRBD1. Per germline, CDR1 KGHSH and CDR2 LQKENI. V dropped 3 bases and J dropped 6; count of bases not matched to a gene: 4. CDR3 length: 14 residues. The CDR3 here is CASSPGTEDEKLFF. CDR3 coding DNA: TGTGCCAGCTCACCTGGGACAGAAGATGAAAAACTGTTTTTT.

The J gene is TRBJ2-6, the V gene TRBV28; D remains ambiguous. The germline V gene encodes CDR1 MDHEN and CDR2 SYDVKM. The CDR3 sequence is 15 residues long. Trimming cost V 1 base and J 9 bases, with 13 bases left between them. The CDR3 DNA follows: TGTGCCAGCAGTTTATCGCTTGGCGAGGTCAACGTCCTGACTTTC. Protein: CASSLSLGEVNVLTF. The complete variable domain, with remaining parts taken from reference TRBV28 and TRBJ2-6, reads DVKVTQSSRYLVKRTGEKVFLECVQDMDHENMFWYRQDPGLGLRLIYFSYDVKMKEKGDIPEGYSVSREKKERFSLILESASTNQTSMYLCASSLSLGEVNVLTFGAGSRLTVL.

The chain recombines TRBV27 with TRBJ2-7, with a possible D match to TRBD1 (6 bases). Trimming removed 4 bases at V and 4 bases at J, with 14 bases between. The germline V gene has CDR1 MNHEY and CDR2 SMNVEV (reference sequence). The length of the CDR3 is 14 residues. The CDR3 sequence: CASSSSGQTYEQYF. The DNA of the CDR3 is TGTGCCAGCAGTTCCTCAGGACAGACATACGAGCAGTACTTC.

The chain employs TRBV30 and TRBJ2-1, with D possibly called TRBD1 or TRBD2 (5 bases each). Trimming cost V 1 base and J 1 base, with 5 bases left between them. CDR1 GTSNPN and CDR2 SVGIG come from the germline V gene (reference sequence). The CDR3 is made up of 13 amino acids. DNA of the CDR3: TGTGCCTGGAGTGGGGGGTCCTACAATGAGCAGTTCTTC. As protein: CAWSGGSYNEQFF.

The rearrangement joins TRBV5-1 to TRBJ2-2, with D perhaps assigned TRBD1 or TRBD2 (5 bases each). The germline V gene has CDR1 SGHRS and CDR2 YFSETQ. The CDR3 loop spans 16 amino acids. Trimming removed 6 bases from V and 6 bases from J, with 21 bases in between. The CDR3 region has the DNA TGCGCCAGCACTTTAACGGGGACGGGGAGCGCCGGGGAGCTGTTTTTT. This codes for CASTLTGTGSAGELFF.

This clone was seen more than once but under ten times. The CDR3, as DNA: TGTGCCAGTCGAGTCGGGCATAGCAATCAGCCCCAGCATTTT. Translating it yields CASRVGHSNQPQHF. V is TRBV2 and J is TRBJ1-5; no firm D call. This CDR3 comprises 14 residues. Per the germline V gene, CDR1 is SNHLY and CDR2 is FYNNEI. V was pared by 9 bases and J by 0 bases, with 12 bases between.

The chain joins TRBV7-2 to TRBJ2-7; no clear D gene. The germline gives CDR1 SGHTA, CDR2 FQGNSA. This CDR3 spans 15 amino acids. Trimming shortened V by 1 base and J by 3 bases, and 13 bases separated the two germline ends. The CDR3 bases are TGTGCCAGCAGCTTAGAGGCAGGCCCTGTCTACGAGCAGTACTTC. This gives the protein CASSLEAGPVYEQYF.

The rearrangement links TRBV7-2 to TRBJ2-7, with 8 bases lining up with TRBD1. J gave up 0 bases and V 5 bases, and 6 bases lay outside the gene matches. This CDR3 is built from 15 residues. The germline gives CDR1 SGHTA, CDR2 FQGNSA. Written as DNA, the CDR3 is TGTGCCAGCAGCACGGGACAGGCCGGCTCCTACGAGCAGTACTTC. The encoded protein is CASSTGQAGSYEQYF.

A single count supports this clone. The rearrangement uses TRBV10-3 and TRBJ2-2, with 7 bases matching TRBD1. Unmatched junction bases numbered 4, after V lost 6 bases and J lost 0 bases. Germline CDR1 and CDR2: ENHRY and SYGVKD. CDR3 length: 15 residues. DNA of the CDR3: TGTGCCATCAGGGGACAGACGGCGAACACCGGGGAGCTGTTTTTT. Translating gives CAIRGQTANTGELFF.

The chain has TRBV6-1 and TRBJ2-1; 8 bases fit TRBD1. V lost 10 bases to trimming and J lost 8 bases; unmatched junction nucleotides: 10. Germline V gives CDR1 MNHNS, CDR2 SASEGT. The CDR3 has 13 amino acids. The CDR3 bases are TGTGCCAATGGCAGGGGGCTTGATGATGAGCAGTTCTTC. It encodes CANGRGLDDEQFF.

This clone was detected a few times. This chain joins TRBV5-1 and TRBJ1-1; D not resolved. The CDR3 extends over 15 amino acids. V lost 5 bases and J lost 0, with 14 bases in between. Germline loops: CDR1 SGHRS, CDR2 YFSETQ. The CDR3 here is CASSVAQPMNTEAFF. For the CDR3, the DNA is TGCGCCAGCAGTGTGGCGCAGCCCATGAACACTGAAGCTTTCTTT.

This clone came up a few times. V usage is TRBV28 and J usage is TRBJ2-7, with 9 bases aligning to TRBD1. The CDR3 loop spans 15 amino acids. From germline, CDR1 is MDHEN and CDR2 SYDVKM. Trimming removed 3 bases from V and 6 bases from J; junction bases left unmatched: 9. The chain's CDR3 is CASSFPGTGSGEQYF. The CDR3 nucleotides read TGTGCCAGCAGTTTCCCCGGGACAGGGTCTGGCGAGCAGTACTTC.

V gene TRBV7-2 combines with J gene TRBJ2-2; 11 bases map to TRBD2. Per germline, CDR1 SGHTA and CDR2 FQGNSA. The CDR3 extends over 16 amino acids. After removal of 2 bases from V and 6 bases from J, the junction contained 5 bases not matched to a gene. The CDR3 DNA reads as TGTGCCAGCAGCTTAATAGCGGGGGGGGGATCCGGGGAGCTGTTTTTT. Translation: CASSLIAGGGSGELFF. The whole variable domain, remainder taken from reference TRBV7-2 and TRBJ2-2, is GAGVSQSPSNKVTEKGKDVELRCDPISGHTALYWYRQSLGQGLEFLIYFQGNSAPDKSGLPSDRFSAERTGGSVSTLTIQRTQQEDSAVYLCASSLIAGGGSGELFFGEGSRLTVL.

The chain carries TRBV6-1 and TRBJ1-5; D unresolved. This CDR3 is 19 amino acids long. In germline, CDR1 is MNHNS, CDR2 SASEGT. With 3 bases removed from V and 1 base from J, the gap between germline ends came to 22 bases. CDR3 nucleotides: TGTGCCAGCAGTGATCGGCCGGCGGACCCTCTGTTGAGCAATCAGCCCCAGCATTTT. It specifies CASSDRPADPLLSNQPQHF.

The chain recombines TRBV10-3 with TRBJ2-6, with D possibly TRBD2 on 6 matching bases. Germline-derived CDR1 and CDR2 are ENHRY and SYGVKD. The CDR3 totals 17 residues. The ends were cut back, 0 bases at V and 3 bases at J, with 12 bases in the middle. This chain's CDR3 is CAISESPGGGGANVLTF. The CDR3 DNA follows: TGTGCCATCAGTGAGTCTCCCGGGGGAGGTGGGGCCAACGTCCTGACTTTC.

The chain has TRBV5-1 and TRBJ1-4, with TRBD1 matching 8 bases. The CDR3 runs to 17 residues. V lost 2 bases and J lost 1; bases outside the gene matches: 7. In germline, CDR1 is SGHRS, CDR2 YFSETQ. The CDR3 loop is CASSLTGGTVTNEKLFF. CDR3 bases: TGCGCCAGCAGCTTAACAGGGGGTACCGTAACTAATGAAAAACTGTTTTTT.

The table lists this clone with a few counts. The V gene is TRBV9, the J gene TRBJ1-2; perhaps TRBD1 as D (6 bases). Germline V lookup: CDR1 SGDLS, CDR2 YYNGEE. Trimming removed 3 bases from V and 5 bases from J, with 17 bases in between. There are 15 residues in the CDR3. CDR3 region: CASSAQQGVGYGYTF. CDR3 in DNA: TGTGCCAGCAGCGCCCAACAGGGTGTGGGGTATGGCTACACCTTC. Looking up the rest from reference TRBV9 and TRBJ1-2 gives the full variable domain: DSGVTQTPKHLITATGQRVTLRCSPRSGDLSVYWYQQSLDQGLQFLIQYYNGEERAKGNILERFSAQQFPDLHSELNLSSLELGDSALYFCASSAQQGVGYGYTFGSGTRLTVV.

This clone was observed a handful of times. The chain carries TRBV5-6 and TRBJ2-5; D perhaps matches TRBD2 (6 bases). From germline, CDR1 is SGHDT and CDR2 YYEEEE. Trimming cost V 6 bases and J 5 bases, with 14 bases left between them. The CDR3 runs 13 residues. Written as DNA, the CDR3 is TGTGCCAGCATCCGAGGACGGGGGGAGACCCAGTACTTC. This sequence encodes CASIRGRGETQYF.

This clone turned up a few times. The chain uses TRBV27 and TRBJ2-5; D is perhaps TRBD1 or TRBD2 (6 bases each). Germline V gives CDR1 MNHEY, CDR2 SMNVEV (reference sequence). This CDR3 is 15 amino acids long. Deletions cut 5 bases from V and 5 bases from J, with 18 bases between. In nucleotides, the CDR3 is TGTGCCAGCAGTAGTCGGGGGCTTGGGGTCGAGACCCAGTACTTC. Amino acids: CASSSRGLGVETQYF.

The V call is TRBV30, the J call TRBJ1-1; TRBD1 might be the D (6 bases). CDR3 length: 13 amino acids. From germline, CDR1 is GTSNPN and CDR2 SVGIG (reference sequence). V lost 5 bases and J 6 bases, leaving 16 bases between the germline ends. The chain's CDR3 is CAWSTGFFSEAFF. Written as DNA, the CDR3 is TGTGCCTGGTCCACAGGGTTTTTCTCTGAAGCTTTCTTT.

The CDR3 sequence is CASSQRQSTDTQYF. DNA for the CDR3: TGTGCCAGCAGCCAAAGGCAGAGCACAGATACGCAGTATTTT. J is TRBJ2-3 and V is TRBV11-2, with D unresolved. V dropped 5 bases and J dropped 0 bases, with 9 bases sitting between them. The germline gives CDR1 SGHAT, CDR2 FQNNGV. This CDR3 is 14 amino acids long.

This chain joins TRBV19 and TRBJ1-3, with TRBD1 matching over 9 bases. The CDR3 runs 16 residues. From germline, CDR1 is LNHDA and CDR2 SQIVND (reference sequence). J gave up 6 bases and V 4 bases, and 10 bases lay outside the gene matches. The CDR3 loop is CASSTSPGTGINTIYF. The CDR3 nucleotides are TGTGCCAGTAGTACTTCCCCCGGGACAGGGATAAACACCATATATTTT.

The chain links TRBV6-5 to TRBJ1-2; unclear D gene. The CDR3 is made up of 12 amino acids. Trimming stripped 0 bases from V and 8 bases from J, with 7 bases between. CDR1 is MNHEY, CDR2 SVGAGI, per germline. CDR3 in DNA: TGTGCCAGCAGTTACTCGAGAGGGGGCTACACCTTC. This encodes CASSYSRGGYTF.